This T cell receptor (beta chain) was found in a study of blood T cells in healthy people across ages. This clonotype was observed a few times. Using a J-beta primer mix together with a sample-barcoded 5' primer, a second PCR was run for about 7 to 12 cycles. TCRdb reanalysed the 5' RACE reads using MiXCR and keeps one entry per CDR3 protein. The profile covers about 1.4 million distinct CDR3 sequences, with around 59% appearing a single time and over 6.5% taken by the ten largest. The germline V and J ends were trimmed by 6 bases and 2 bases, with 14 bases remaining between them. In germline, CDR1 is MNHEY, CDR2 SMNVEV (reference sequence). The CDR3 sequence is 15 residues long.

The gene calls are TRBV27 and TRBJ2-1, with D possibly TRBD2 on 5 matching bases. The receptor was derived from a man in his late teens or twenties in good health. Specimen: blood. The CDR3 DNA reads as TGTGCCAGCAGCATCCCCCTAGCTGCCTACAATGAGCAGTTCTTC. Its protein is CASSIPLAAYNEQFF.